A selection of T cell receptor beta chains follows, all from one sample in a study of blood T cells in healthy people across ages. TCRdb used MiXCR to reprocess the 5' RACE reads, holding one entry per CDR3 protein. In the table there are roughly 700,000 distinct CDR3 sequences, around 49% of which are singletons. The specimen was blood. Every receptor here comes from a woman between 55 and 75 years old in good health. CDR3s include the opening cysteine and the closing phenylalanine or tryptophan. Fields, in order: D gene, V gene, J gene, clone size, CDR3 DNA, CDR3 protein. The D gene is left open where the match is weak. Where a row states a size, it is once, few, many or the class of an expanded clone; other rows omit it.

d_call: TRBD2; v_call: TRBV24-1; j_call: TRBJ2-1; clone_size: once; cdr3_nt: TGTGCCACCAGTGATCCCGGGACTAGCGGGGTCAATGAGCAGTTCTTC; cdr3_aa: CATSDPGTSGVNEQFF
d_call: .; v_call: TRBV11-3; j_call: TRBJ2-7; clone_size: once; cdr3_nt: TGTGCCAGCAGCTCCGCCGGGACGAGAGAGGATGAGCAGTACTTC; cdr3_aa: CASSSAGTREDEQYF
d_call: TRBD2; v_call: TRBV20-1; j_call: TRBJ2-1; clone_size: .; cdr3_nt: TGCAGTGCTAGAGATCATATGAAACTAGCGGGAAGGAGCTCCTACAATGAGCAGTTCTTC; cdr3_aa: CSARDHMKLAGRSSYNEQFF
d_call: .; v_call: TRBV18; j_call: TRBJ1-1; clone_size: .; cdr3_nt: TGTGCCAGCTCACCAGAAATGCAGGGCTCAATGAACACTGAAGCTTTCTTT; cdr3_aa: CASSPEMQGSMNTEAFF
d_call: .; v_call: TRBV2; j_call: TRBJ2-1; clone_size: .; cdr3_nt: TGTGCCAGCAGTGAAAATATAGGGTCCTACAATGAGCAGTTCTTC; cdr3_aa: CASSENIGSYNEQFF
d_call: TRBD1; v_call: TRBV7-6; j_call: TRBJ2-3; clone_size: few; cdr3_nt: TGTGCCAGCAGCCTTGGGACAGGGAGGACGTCAGATACGCAGTATTTT; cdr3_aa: CASSLGTGRTSDTQYF
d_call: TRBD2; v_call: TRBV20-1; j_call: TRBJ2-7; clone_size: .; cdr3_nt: TGCAGTGCCCACCCCCTAGCGGCTAAAGACGAGCAGTACTTC; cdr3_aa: CSAHPLAAKDEQYF
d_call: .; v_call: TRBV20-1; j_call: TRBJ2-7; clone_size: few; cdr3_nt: TGCAGTGTTCGCGACAGTCTGGGTCTCTACGAGCAGTACTTC; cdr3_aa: CSVRDSLGLYEQYF
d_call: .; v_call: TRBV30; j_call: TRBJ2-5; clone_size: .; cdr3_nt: TGTGCCTGGGGGGGTTTGGCTCACCAAGAGACCCAGTACTTC; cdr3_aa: CAWGGLAHQETQYF
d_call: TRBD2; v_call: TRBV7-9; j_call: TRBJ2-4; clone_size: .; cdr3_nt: TGTGCCAGCAGCTTATGGGCTAGCGGAAACCTAGCCAAAAACATTCAGTACTTC; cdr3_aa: CASSLWASGNLAKNIQYF